The clone carrying this TCR beta chain is a singleton in its sample. The source of the sample is a study of blood T cell repertoires in COVID-19. The repertoire was sequenced with immunoSEQ multiplex PCR; TCRdb's copy has only in-frame clones and lacks some. This sample has 65,000 to 85,000 clones, with less than 90% found just once. V dropped 5 bases and J dropped 2 bases, with 12 bases sitting between them. The germline V gene has CDR1 SEHNR and CDR2 FQNEAQ (reference sequence). The CDR3 covers 14 residues. Those enrolled in Seattle joined during active infection and were followed longitudinally afterward.

This chain connects TRBV7-9 to TRBJ1-2; weak D call: TRBD1 (6 bases). Sample: peripheral blood. This receptor was identified in a man older than 75 with COVID-19, enrolled during active disease. CDR3 sequence: CASSQRGGNYGYTF. Written as DNA, the CDR3 is TGTGCCAGCAGCCAACGAGGGGGAAACTATGGCTACACCTTC.